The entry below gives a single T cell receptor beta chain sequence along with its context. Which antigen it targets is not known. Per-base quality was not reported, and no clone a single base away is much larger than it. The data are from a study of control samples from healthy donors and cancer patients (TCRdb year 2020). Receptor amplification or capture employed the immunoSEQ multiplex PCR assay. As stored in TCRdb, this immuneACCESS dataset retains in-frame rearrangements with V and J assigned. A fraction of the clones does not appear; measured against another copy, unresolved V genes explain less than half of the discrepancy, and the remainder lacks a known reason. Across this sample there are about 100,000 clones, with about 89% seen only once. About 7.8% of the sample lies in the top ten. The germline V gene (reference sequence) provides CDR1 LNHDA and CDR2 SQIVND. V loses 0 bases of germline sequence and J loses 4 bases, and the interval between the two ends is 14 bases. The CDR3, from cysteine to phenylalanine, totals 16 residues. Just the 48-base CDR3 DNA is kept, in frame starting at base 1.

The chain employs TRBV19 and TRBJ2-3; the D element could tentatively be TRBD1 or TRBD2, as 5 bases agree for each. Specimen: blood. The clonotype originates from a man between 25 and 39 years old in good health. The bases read TGTGCCAGTAGTATAGATGAGGGGTCCCGACCAGATACGCAGTATTTT. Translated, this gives CASSIDEGSRPDTQYF.